A single sample gave rise to the 22 T cell receptor beta chains below, sequenced in a study of CD8 T cells in ankylosing spondylitis. Their antigen targets remain unknown. Using its own MiXCR run on the 5' RACE reads, TCRdb lists one record per CDR3 protein. The repertoire has roughly 470,000 distinct CDR3 sequences, roughly a quarter of them found once; the top ten carry roughly 1%. General observations from the study: Seemingly distinctive of ankylosing spondylitis blood was a TCR beta motif formed by eight highly homologous variants.

Sequenced: blood, either unsorted or a sorted T cell fraction (not recorded which). Every receptor here comes from a male donor with ankylosing spondylitis.

The rearrangement uses TRBV27 and TRBJ2-6; D may be TRBD1 or TRBD2 (5 bases each). Trimming removed 5 bases from V and 0 bases from J, with 23 bases in between. Germline V lookup: CDR1 MNHEY, CDR2 SMNVEV (reference sequence). The CDR3 covers 20 residues. DNA of the CDR3: TGTGCCAGCAGTCTAGCTCCTCAGGGAATCGGCTACTCTGGGGCCAACGTCCTGACTTTC. This gives the protein CASSLAPQGIGYSGANVLTF.

The chain uses TRBV5-6 and TRBJ2-3; D is perhaps TRBD1 (6 bases). The V end was cut by 0 bases, the J end by 0 bases, with 11 bases between. The CDR3 runs 16 residues. Germline V CDR1 and CDR2: SGHDT, YYEEEE. The CDR3 protein is CASSLVGQGSTDTQYF. The CDR3 coding sequence is TGTGCCAGCAGCTTGGTGGGCCAGGGGAGCACAGATACGCAGTATTTT.

The gene calls are TRBV7-2 and TRBJ1-5; D remains ambiguous. The CDR3 consists of 15 residues. V gave up 0 bases and J gave up 0 bases, with 6 bases separating them. Germline CDR1 and CDR2: SGHTA and FQGNSA. CDR3 sequence (DNA): TGTGCCAGCAGCTTAGCCCAGCGTAGCAATCAGCCCCAGCATTTT. Residues: CASSLAQRSNQPQHF.

The chain employs TRBV15 and TRBJ2-7; tentative D call: TRBD2 (6 bases). Trimming shortened V by 2 bases and J by 6 bases, and 14 bases separated the two germline ends. Germline loops: CDR1 LNHNV, CDR2 YYDKDF (reference sequence). This CDR3 spans 14 amino acids. This CDR3 is CATSRFRDSGEQYV. CDR3 coding DNA: TGTGCCACCAGCAGATTTCGGGACTCCGGCGAGCAGTACGTC.

This clonotype was observed once. The rearrangement links TRBV12-3 or TRBV12-4 to TRBJ2-3; D is uncertain. The CDR3 runs to 12 residues. V was cut by 10 bases and J by 5 bases, with 13 bases left in between. CDR3 sequence (DNA): TGTGCCACCAACAATGGGGTAGATACGCAGTATTTT. This sequence encodes CATNNGVDTQYF.

This clonotype came up many times. V usage is TRBV20-1 and J usage is TRBJ1-6; a possible D gene is TRBD1 (5 bases). This CDR3 is 13 amino acids long. CDR1 and CDR2 from the germline V gene are DFQATT and SNEGSKA (reference sequence). Trimming pared 3 bases from V and 6 bases from J, leaving 9 bases between. The CDR3 DNA sequence: TGCAGTGCTAGCGCGGGGGGTAATTCACCCCTCCACTTT. As protein: CSASAGGNSPLHF.

The chain has TRBV20-1 and TRBJ2-4; TRBD1 agrees at 8 bases. Germline V lookup: CDR1 DFQATT, CDR2 SNEGSKA (reference sequence). The junction had 6 bases not matched to a gene; V was cut back by 6 bases and J by 8 bases. The CDR3 spans 12 residues. In DNA, the CDR3 is TGCAGTGCCCCGGACAGGGTAGACATTCAGTACTTC. This sequence encodes CSAPDRVDIQYF.

The rearrangement links TRBV7-9 to TRBJ1-2; D gene unclear. This CDR3 comprises 12 residues. CDR1 SEHNR and CDR2 FQNEAQ come from the germline V gene (reference sequence). The V gene lost 5 bases and the J gene lost 8 bases, with 12 bases spanning the gap. CDR3 sequence: CASSPPQGGYTF. The CDR3 DNA sequence: TGTGCCAGCAGCCCCCCCCAAGGCGGCTACACCTTC.

The sample holds many counts of this clonotype. V usage is TRBV7-9 and J usage is TRBJ1-2, with D possibly matching TRBD1 (5 bases). CDR3 length: 15 residues. Germline lookup yields CDR1 SEHNR and CDR2 FQNEAQ (reference sequence). V lost 4 bases to trimming and J lost 4 bases, with 16 bases between them. CDR3 region: CASSSTGQGGYGYTF. The DNA for the CDR3 is TGTGCCAGCAGCTCGACCGGACAAGGAGGCTATGGCTACACCTTC.

The chain joins TRBV10-3 to TRBJ2-5, with 7 bases that match TRBD2. The V gene end was trimmed by 8 bases and the J gene end by 6 bases; junction bases not matched to a gene: 6. The CDR3 has 12 amino acids. Germline V gene lookup returns CDR1 ENHRY and CDR2 SYGVKD. The CDR3 spells CAIAQRGKTQYF. The CDR3 bases are TGTGCCATCGCCCAGCGGGGAAAGACCCAGTACTTC.

The table lists this clonotype with a few counts. The genes are TRBV5-5 and TRBJ2-3; 9 nucleotides align to TRBD1. Trimming removed 0 bases from V and 0 bases from J; junction bases left unmatched: 8. The V gene's germline CDR1 is SGHKS and CDR2 YYEKEE (reference sequence). The CDR3 is 18 residues long. CDR3 coding DNA: TGTGCCAGCAGCTTGGGGACAGGGGTCCCAGGAAGCACAGATACGCAGTATTTT. Amino acids: CASSLGTGVPGSTDTQYF.

This CDR3 is CASSPPETSGSNEQFF. The CDR3 DNA follows: TGTGCCAGCTCACCACCGGAGACTAGCGGGAGTAATGAGCAGTTCTTC. The V call is TRBV18, the J call TRBJ2-1, with 12 bases that match TRBD2. CDR1 is KGHSH, CDR2 LQKENI, per germline. Trimming removed 0 bases from V and 7 bases from J; junction bases left unmatched: 4. The CDR3 extends over 16 amino acids.

J is TRBJ2-1 and V is TRBV5-1, with 16 bases fitting TRBD2. Germline V gene sequence: CDR1 SGHRS, CDR2 YFSETQ. Trimming removed 7 bases from V and 9 bases from J; junction bases left unmatched: 10. The CDR3 is made up of 16 amino acids. The DNA of the CDR3 is TGCGCCAGCTCGATCGGGACTAGCGGGAGGGCCTCTGAGCAGTTCTTC. Amino acid sequence: CASSIGTSGRASEQFF.

The table lists this clonotype with a few counts. The chain links TRBV7-9 to TRBJ2-7; TRBD1 or TRBD2 may be the D gene (6 bases each). This CDR3 has 14 amino acids. CDR1 SEHNR and CDR2 FQNEAQ come from the germline V gene (reference sequence). The V gene lost 2 bases and the J gene lost 6 bases, with 14 bases spanning the gap. CDR3 sequence reads: CASSLTGALGEQYF. CDR3 coding DNA: TGTGCCAGCAGCTTAACGGGGGCGCTGGGCGAGCAGTACTTC.

This clonotype was found many times. This rearrangement joins TRBV4-2 to TRBJ2-1, with no clear D. The CDR3 sequence is 18 residues long. Per germline, CDR1 LGHNA and CDR2 YNFKEQ. Trimming shortened V by 1 base and J by 0 bases, and 16 bases separated the two germline ends. The CDR3 loop is CASSQAAAALSSYNEQFF. CDR3 DNA sequence: TGTGCCAGCAGCCAAGCCGCGGCGGCCCTGAGCTCCTACAATGAGCAGTTCTTC.

V gene TRBV7-9 combines with J gene TRBJ2-4; 9 nucleotides align to TRBD1. CDR1 and CDR2 (germline): SEHNR, FQNEAQ (reference sequence). The CDR3 spans 15 residues. The trim removed 4 bases at V and 9 bases at J, leaving 10 bases unmatched. The chain's CDR3 is CASSSRTGEGGIQYF. The DNA of the CDR3 is TGTGCCAGCAGCTCCCGGACAGGGGAGGGGGGCATTCAGTACTTC.

The chain couples TRBV6-2 or TRBV6-3 to TRBJ2-5; D not resolved. V dropped 2 bases and J dropped 2 bases, with 3 bases sitting between them. The CDR3 has 12 amino acids. The germline CDR1 and CDR2 sequences are MNHEY and SVGEGT. This CDR3 reads CASSYGQETQYF. CDR3 coding DNA: TGTGCCAGCAGTTACGGACAAGAGACCCAGTACTTC.

This clonotype was seen a few times. The V and J genes are TRBV6-2 or TRBV6-3 and TRBJ2-5, with a tentative D call TRBD1 (6 bases). V lost 4 bases, J lost 2 bases, and 17 bases lay in between. From germline, CDR1 is MNHEY and CDR2 SVGEGT. The CDR3 spans 16 residues. CDR3 DNA: TGTGCCAGCAGTTTTGGGGGCCCTCGTGGACAAGAGACCCAGTACTTC. This encodes CASSFGGPRGQETQYF.

Only a few counts were recorded for this clonotype. The chain carries TRBV5-1 and TRBJ2-5; D is undetermined. V lost 1 base and J lost 2, with 9 bases in between. Per germline, CDR1 SGHRS and CDR2 YFSETQ. The CDR3 length is 14 residues. CDR3 sequence: CASSLYGFQETQYF. DNA of the CDR3: TGCGCCAGCAGCTTGTACGGTTTTCAAGAGACCCAGTACTTC.

This clonotype turned up a few times. The chain recombines TRBV6-7 with TRBJ2-3; 12 bases map to TRBD2. TRBV6-7 is given ORF status, its function remaining uncertain. The CDR3 has 18 amino acids. The J segment lost 4 bases and the V segment lost 6 bases, leaving 14 bases of the junction unmatched. The CDR3 sequence is CASSPGGLAGGKPDTQYF. The CDR3 DNA is TGTGCCAGCAGCCCCGGAGGGCTAGCGGGAGGGAAGCCAGATACGCAGTATTTT.

A few counts support this clonotype. The rearrangement uses TRBV5-1 and TRBJ2-5; D is ambiguous. This CDR3 region has 14 residues. V lost 2 bases and J 4 bases, leaving 12 bases between the germline ends. Germline V gene data show CDR1 as SGHRS and CDR2 as YFSETQ. In nucleotides, the CDR3 is TGCGCCAGCAGCTTTAGGGCCACCACAGAGACCCAGTACTTC. It translates to CASSFRATTETQYF. The full variable domain, with the rest looked up from reference TRBV5-1 and TRBJ2-5, is KAGVTQTPRYLIKTRGQQVTLSCSPISGHRSVSWYQQTPGQGLQFLFEYFSETQRNKGNFPGRFSGRQFSNSRSEMNVSTLELGDSALYLCASSFRATTETQYFGPGTRLLVL.

This clonotype is a singleton in its sample. In nucleotides, the CDR3 is TGTGCCAGCAGCGTGGACAGGGTCCTCTATGGCTACACCTTC. Translating gives CASSVDRVLYGYTF. J is TRBJ1-2 and V is TRBV5-6; 8 positions match TRBD1. Germline-derived CDR1 and CDR2 are SGHDT and YYEEEE. The CDR3 loop spans 14 amino acids. V trimming: 4 bases; J trimming: 4 bases; junction bases outside the gene matches: 6.